This TCR beta chain is from a study of vaccination effects on CD4 cells after COVID-19. Study-wide context: Each participant was administered two doses of either the BNT162b2 or the mRNA-1273 vaccine. Study-wide points: Convalescent patients were scarce in the study, and it lacked early post-infection timepoints.

Sequencing was performed with immunoSEQ multiplex PCR; in TCRdb, only in-frame clones are kept and a portion is missing. Of fewer than 30,000 clones listed, about 70% are singletons. To note about this clone: Its target is unknown.

After expansion with viral peptide pools in the ViraFEST assay, antigen-specific CD4+ T cells were sequenced. Investigators separated out CD4+ T cells once around nine days of culture had passed. Among the vaccine recipients, none had a prior SARS-CoV-2 infection, and nucleocapsid antibodies were negative. With 8.5 to 10 ug/ml peptides and around 9.6 IU/ml IL-2, 1.5 million to 2 million PBMC per well were cultured. The sequence was obtained from a human donor who received a COVID-19 vaccine. The specimen comprised CD4+ T cells from PBMCs cultured with HCoV-NL63 spike peptides, sampled before COVID-19 vaccination.

The CDR3 DNA sequence: TGTGCCAGCAGTTACTCAGACTCTAATGCGCAGTATTTT. The encoded protein is CASSYSDSNAQYF. The V and J genes are TRBV6-2 or TRBV6-3 and TRBJ2-3; D gene unclear. The CDR3 has 13 amino acids. Trimming pared 0 bases from V and 10 bases from J, leaving 11 bases between. CDR1 and CDR2 from the germline V gene are MNHEY and SVGEGT.